This is a list of T cell receptor beta chains from one sample in a study of blood T cell repertoires in COVID-19. The assay was immunoSEQ multiplex PCR, and TCRdb's table has in-frame clones only and misses some. Of under 95,000 clones detected, more than 80% appear once; the ten largest clones hold 25% to 30%. Sequencing was performed on peripheral blood. The receptors stem from a woman of 80 years or more with acute or convalescent COVID-19. Both conserved end residues are part of each CDR3. Fields, in order: D gene, V gene, J gene, clone size, CDR3 protein, CDR3 DNA. D genes are given only for firm matches. Clone size is stated in some rows and not others, as once, few, many or a class when expanded.

-	TRBV6-5	TRBJ2-5	-	CASSWGPRETQYF	TGTGCCAGCAGTTGGGGCCCACGAGAGACCCAGTACTTC
TRBD1	TRBV19	TRBJ2-7	-	CASSPQDRVYEQYF	TGTGCCAGTAGTCCCCAGGACAGGGTCTACGAGCAGTACTTC
-	TRBV4-3	TRBJ2-3	-	CASSQDISTDTQYF	TGCGCCAGCAGCCAAGATATAAGCACAGATACGCAGTATTTT
TRBD2	TRBV11-3	TRBJ2-1	-	CASRWGAGGPQEQFF	TGTGCCAGCAGGTGGGGAGCGGGAGGGCCACAAGAGCAGTTCTTC
-	TRBV5-1	TRBJ2-2	-	CASSWPGELFF	TGCGCCAGCAGCTGGCCCGGGGAGCTGTTTTTT
-	TRBV9	TRBJ2-3	few	CASSVALGGTDTQYF	TGTGCCAGCAGCGTAGCTCTAGGGGGCACAGATACGCAGTATTTT
-	TRBV7-2	TRBJ2-1	-	CASSAGALGEQFF	TGTGCCAGCAGCGCAGGGGCCCTCGGGGAGCAGTTCTTC
-	TRBV7-6	TRBJ2-2	few	CASSLAVPREGNTGELFF	TGTGCCAGCAGCTTAGCGGTCCCTCGAGAGGGGAACACCGGGGAGCTGTTTTTT
TRBD1	TRBV18	TRBJ1-6	-	CASSPMDRTESPLHF	TGTGCCAGCTCACCTATGGACAGGACGGAGTCACCCCTCCACTTT
TRBD2	TRBV27	TRBJ2-1	-	CASSLRGGGYNEQFF	TGTGCCAGCAGTTTACGAGGCGGGGGGTACAATGAGCAGTTCTTC
-	TRBV19	TRBJ1-5	-	CASSIVGAGQPQHF	TGTGCCAGTAGTATAGTGGGGGCGGGTCAGCCCCAGCATTTT
-	TRBV5-6	TRBJ2-7	-	CASSFLSGYEQYF	TGTGCCAGCAGCTTTCTCTCGGGCTACGAGCAGTACTTC
-	TRBV9	TRBJ2-3	-	CASSVGSFGTDTQYF	TGTGCCAGCAGCGTAGGAAGTTTCGGTACAGATACGCAGTATTTT
TRBD2	TRBV5-4	TRBJ2-5	-	CASSSTSAGGETQYF	TGTGCCAGCAGCTCTACTAGCGCCGGAGGGGAGACCCAGTACTTC
-	TRBV28	TRBJ1-4	-	CASTRGPGRGEKLFF	TGTGCCAGCACCCGAGGGCCCGGGAGAGGAGAAAAACTGTTTTTT
-	TRBV5-8	TRBJ1-2	-	CASSLFQGGTYGYTF	TGTGCCAGCAGCTTGTTCCAGGGAGGTACCTATGGCTACACCTTC
-	TRBV21-1	TRBJ1-6	once	CASSRIGLDNSPLHF	TGTGCCAGCAGCAGAATCGGACTGGATAATTCACCCCTCCACTTT
-	TRBV5-4	TRBJ2-5	few	CASSLGAGDLETQYF	TGTGCCAGCAGCTTGGGGGCAGGGGATTTGGAGACCCAGTACTTC
-	TRBV21-1	TRBJ2-2	-	CASSNMRQSHNTGELFF	TGTGCCAGCAGCAACATGCGACAGTCTCACAACACCGGGGAGCTGTTTTTT
TRBD2	TRBV2	TRBJ2-2	-	CASSVAGAYTGELFF	TGTGCCAGCAGTGTCGCGGGAGCGTACACCGGGGAGCTGTTTTTT
TRBD1	TRBV2	TRBJ1-4	-	CASLLDGTGGQVFF	TGTGCCAGCCTGCTTGACGGGACAGGGGGCCAGGTGTTTTTT
TRBD2	TRBV7-6	TRBJ2-5	-	CASSFQGLAGEETQYF	TGTGCCAGCAGCTTTCAGGGACTAGCGGGAGAAGAGACCCAGTACTTC
TRBD2	TRBV30	TRBJ2-7	few	CAWKLAGGYYEQYF	TGTGCCTGGAAATTGGCGGGAGGTTACTACGAGCAGTACTTC
-	TRBV28	TRBJ1-1	-	CASEGRYTEAFF	TGTGCCAGCGAGGGGAGGTACACTGAAGCTTTCTTT
-	TRBV27	TRBJ2-1	-	CASVRLGGNNEQFF	TGTGCCAGTGTGAGGCTAGGTGGTAACAATGAGCAGTTCTTC
TRBD1	TRBV2	TRBJ2-7	-	CASTLTGAKYF	TGTGCCAGCACCTTGACAGGGGCAAAGTACTTC
TRBD2	TRBV5-4	TRBJ2-1	once	CASSRGTSGSYEQFF	TGTGCCAGCAGCCGGGGGACTAGCGGGAGTTATGAGCAGTTCTTC
TRBD2	TRBV9	TRBJ2-3	once	CASRAAGGTDTQYF	TGTGCCAGTAGAGCAGCGGGAGGCACAGATACGCAGTATTTT
TRBD2	TRBV28	TRBJ2-1	-	CASSRTSGVYNEQFF	TGTGCCAGCAGCCGGACTAGCGGGGTTTACAATGAGCAGTTCTTC
-	TRBV5-1	TRBJ2-2	-	CASSSGGATGELFF	TGCGCCAGCAGCTCGGGGGGCGCAACCGGGGAGCTGTTTTTT
TRBD1	TRBV4-1	TRBJ1-2	-	CASSQEVRTGVGYGYTF	TGCGCCAGCAGCCAAGAAGTGCGGACAGGGGTCGGCTATGGCTACACCTTC
TRBD1	TRBV5-1	TRBJ2-1	-	CASSLGTGGDEQFF	TGCGCCAGCAGCTTGGGGACAGGGGGCGATGAGCAGTTCTTC
-	TRBV6-5	TRBJ1-1	-	CASSYSRVNTEAFF	TGTGCCAGCAGTTACTCTCGGGTGAACACTGAAGCTTTCTTT
TRBD2	TRBV2	TRBJ2-1	-	CASIGLAGERGYNEQFF	TGTGCCAGCATAGGGCTAGCGGGAGAGCGCGGGTACAATGAGCAGTTCTTC
TRBD1	TRBV28	TRBJ1-4	-	CASSPRTGANEKLFF	TGTGCCAGCAGTCCTCGGACAGGGGCTAATGAAAAACTGTTTTTT
TRBD2	TRBV20-1	TRBJ2-3	-	CSASSEGLAGVTDTQYF	TGCAGTGCCAGTAGCGAGGGACTAGCGGGGGTTACAGATACGCAGTATTTT
-	TRBV7-2	TRBJ1-3	once	CASSLAGSIGNTIYF	TGTGCCAGCAGCTTAGCGGGCAGCATCGGAAACACCATATATTTT
TRBD1	TRBV19	TRBJ2-3	-	CASSWDRGQDTQYF	TGTGCCAGTAGTTGGGACAGGGGGCAAGATACGCAGTATTTT
TRBD1	TRBV28	TRBJ2-5	-	CASSLADRGRETQYF	TGTGCCAGCAGTTTAGCGGACAGGGGCCGAGAGACCCAGTACTTC
-	TRBV21-1	TRBJ1-1	-	CASSNLGMNTEAFF	TGTGCCAGCAGCAACCTCGGGATGAACACTGAAGCTTTCTTT
-	TRBV3-1/TRBV3-2	TRBJ2-2	once	CASSQGGPNTGELFF	TGTGCCAGCAGCCAAGGGGGGCCGAACACCGGGGAGCTGTTTTTT
-	TRBV12-3/TRBV12-4	TRBJ2-4	once	CASSRTEGDIQYF	TGTGCCAGCAGTCGAACCGAGGGGGACATTCAGTACTTC
TRBD2	TRBV3-1/TRBV3-2	TRBJ2-1	-	CASSQIGGRALYNEQFF	TGTGCCAGCAGCCAAATCGGCGGGAGGGCCCTCTACAATGAGCAGTTCTTC
TRBD2	TRBV4-3	TRBJ2-3	-	CASSQELAGTDTQYF	TGCGCCAGCAGCCAAGAACTAGCGGGGACAGATACGCAGTATTTT
-	TRBV10-3	TRBJ1-4	few	CAISEGGNEKLFF	TGTGCCATCAGTGAAGGGGGTAATGAAAAACTGTTTTTT
-	TRBV3-1/TRBV3-2	TRBJ2-1	-	CASSQWGSGWDEQFF	TGTGCCAGCAGCCAATGGGGATCGGGGTGGGATGAGCAGTTCTTC
TRBD1	TRBV7-3	TRBJ2-7	-	CASRSGQGNEQYF	TGTGCCAGCCGCTCGGGACAGGGGAACGAGCAGTACTTC
-	TRBV7-2	TRBJ2-7	once	CASSLGQPSEQYF	TGTGCCAGCAGCTTAGGACAGCCCTCAGAGCAGTACTTC
TRBD1	TRBV6-5	TRBJ1-1	-	CASRPGGYTEAFF	TGTGCCAGCAGGCCAGGGGGCTACACTGAAGCTTTCTTT
TRBD2	TRBV7-6	TRBJ2-1	-	CASSPRTSGSYNEQFF	TGTGCCAGCAGCCCGCGGACTAGCGGCTCCTACAATGAGCAGTTCTTC
TRBD2	TRBV19	TRBJ2-1	many	CASSTQGTSGPTNEQFF	TGTGCCAGTAGTACTCAGGGGACTAGCGGGCCAACCAATGAGCAGTTCTTC
TRBD1	TRBV11-2	TRBJ2-2	-	CASSPEQGRPNTGELFF	TGTGCCAGCAGCCCAGAACAGGGGCGGCCGAACACCGGGGAGCTGTTTTTT
TRBD2	TRBV5-6	TRBJ2-2	once	CASSRRLAGVGGELFF	TGTGCCAGCAGCCGGCGACTAGCGGGAGTAGGCGGGGAGCTGTTTTTT
TRBD2	TRBV6-6	TRBJ2-7	few	CATGRSYEQYF	TGTGCCACCGGGAGGTCCTACGAGCAGTACTTC
-	TRBV11-2	TRBJ2-5	-	CASSVLGTPASYETQYF	TGTGCCAGCAGCGTACTCGGGACTCCCGCTTCTTACGAGACCCAGTACTTC
TRBD2	TRBV6-6	TRBJ2-7	few	CASSLRTSDFYEQYF	TGTGCCAGCAGTTTAAGAACTAGCGACTTCTACGAGCAGTACTTC
-	TRBV3-1/TRBV3-2	TRBJ1-5	-	CASSQAGMDNQPQHF	TGTGCCAGCAGCCAAGCAGGGATGGACAATCAGCCCCAGCATTTT